The 24 T cell receptor beta chains given below trace back to one sample, sequenced in a study of shared clonotypes between healthy human individuals. Using immunoSEQ multiplex PCR, the repertoire was profiled, and TCRdb retains in-frame clones only, with some absent. The data show around 2.1 million clones, about 93% seen once. As defined, naive CD8 cells were CD45RO-negative and positively selected for CCR7, with terminally differentiated effector memory CD45RA+ cells excluded. Sequences were obtained from naive CD8+ T cells from PBMCs. These receptors originate from a man aged 18 to 29 in good health. Some clones in this sample may be carry-over from other donors' samples.

The chain recombines TRBV10-3 with TRBJ2-7; 11 bases are a match to TRBD1. From germline, CDR1 is ENHRY and CDR2 SYGVKD. The CDR3 extends over 14 amino acids. With V trimmed by 4 bases and J by 6 bases, 5 bases remained unmatched. DNA of the CDR3: TGTGCCATCAGTGCGGGACAGGGGGAGGCCGAGCAGTACTTC. It encodes CAISAGQGEAEQYF.

The V call is TRBV5-4, the J call TRBJ2-7, with TRBD1 identical over 10 bases. V lost 2 bases to trimming and J lost 4 bases; unmatched junction nucleotides: 6. The CDR3 extends over 15 amino acids. The germline gives CDR1 SGHNT, CDR2 YYREEE (reference sequence). The CDR3 DNA sequence: TGTGCCAGCAGCTTCCGGACAGGGGGGGTATACGAGCAGTACTTC. Encoded protein: CASSFRTGGVYEQYF. The full variable domain, completed using reference TRBV5-4 and TRBJ2-7, is ETGVTQSPTHLIKTRGQQVTLRCSSQSGHNTVSWYQQALGQGPQFIFQYYREEENGRGNFPPRFSGLQFPNYSSELNVNALELDDSALYLCASSFRTGGVYEQYFGPGTRLTVT.

The chain carries TRBV11-2 and TRBJ2-7; the D gene is possibly TRBD2 (6 bases). The CDR3 has 16 amino acids. In germline, CDR1 is SGHAT, CDR2 FQNNGV. V gave up 4 bases and J gave up 7 bases, with 23 bases separating them. The CDR3 DNA reads TGTGCCAGCAGCTCTTTAAGGGGACCTTCGGAGGGAGAGCAGTACTTC. Translation gives CASSSLRGPSEGEQYF.

This chain joins TRBV5-1 and TRBJ2-5; perhaps TRBD2 as D (5 bases). This CDR3 comprises 13 residues. The germline V and J ends were trimmed by 0 bases and 11 bases, with 14 bases remaining between them. The germline V gene has CDR1 SGHRS and CDR2 YFSETQ. Written as DNA, the CDR3 is TGCGCCAGCAGCTTGGGGTTGCTCTGGGAGCAGTACTTC. Translation: CASSLGLLWEQYF.

This clone is a singleton in its sample. This sequence joins TRBV9 and TRBJ2-7, with D tentatively TRBD2 (6 bases). Trimming removed 3 bases from V and 5 bases from J, with 15 bases in between. The CDR3 sequence is 14 residues long. Per the germline V gene, CDR1 is SGDLS and CDR2 is YYNGEE. In DNA, the CDR3 is TGTGCCAGCAGCGGCGATGGAGGGAACGACGAGCAGTACTTC. This gives the protein CASSGDGGNDEQYF.

This chain connects TRBV19 to TRBJ1-5; TRBD1 is a possible D gene (6 bases). Germline V gene data show CDR1 as LNHDA and CDR2 as SQIVND (reference sequence). V gave up 5 bases and J gave up 5 bases, with 22 bases separating them. This CDR3 is 17 amino acids long. The CDR3 DNA sequence: TGTGCCAGTAGTCACCGAACAGGGAGGGTGTCAGATCAGCCCCAGCATTTT. Amino acid sequence: CASSHRTGRVSDQPQHF.

This rearrangement joins TRBV5-6 to TRBJ1-1, with unresolved D. V was clipped by 2 bases and J by 1 base, with 9 bases between them. This CDR3 is built from 14 residues. From germline, CDR1 is SGHDT and CDR2 YYEEEE. The CDR3 nucleotides are TGTGCCAGCAGCTTCGGTCACCAGAACACTGAAGCTTTCTTT. This codes for CASSFGHQNTEAFF.

The chain employs TRBV4-1 and TRBJ2-1; D remains unclear. The CDR3 contains 12 residues. Trimming removed 0 bases at V and 9 bases at J, with 6 bases between. Germline CDR1 is MGHRA and CDR2 is YSYEKL. The DNA for the CDR3 is TGCGCCAGCAGCCAAGATCGCCCTGAGCAGTTCTTC. Translation gives CASSQDRPEQFF.

In DNA, the CDR3 is TGTGCCAGCTCCCCAGGGGTCTCCAGGGATCAGTACTTC. Translating gives CASSPGVSRDQYF. V and J are TRBV27 and TRBJ2-7, with TRBD1 as a possible D gene (6 bases). The CDR3 spans 13 residues. Trimming cost V 8 bases and J 10 bases, with 21 bases left between them. CDR1 is MNHEY, CDR2 SMNVEV, per germline (reference sequence).

A single count supports this clone. This chain connects TRBV9 to TRBJ2-1, with 8 positions matching TRBD2. This CDR3 comprises 16 residues. The germline V gene has CDR1 SGDLS and CDR2 YYNGEE. V trimming: 7 bases; J trimming: 3 bases; junction bases outside the gene matches: 12. The CDR3: CASGPNRGGLYNEQFF. Written as DNA, the CDR3 is TGTGCCAGCGGACCCAATCGGGGGGGCCTCTACAATGAGCAGTTCTTC.

J is TRBJ1-4 and V is TRBV5-5; D might be TRBD1 (5 bases). CDR1 is SGHKS, CDR2 YYEKEE, per germline (reference sequence). V was pared by 0 bases and J by 2 bases, with 11 bases between. The CDR3 contains 16 residues. CDR3 bases: TGTGCCAGCAGCTTGGTTCAGGGCCTTACTAATGAAAAACTGTTTTTT. Translating gives CASSLVQGLTNEKLFF.

The chain employs TRBV6-4 and TRBJ2-2; no definite D call. The V and J ends lost 2 bases and 6 bases respectively, with 7 bases between them. Germline V gene sequence: CDR1 MRHNA, CDR2 SNTAGT. The CDR3 consists of 13 residues. In nucleotides, the CDR3 is TGTGCCAGCAGTGACAGGGATGCCGGGGAGCTGTTTTTT. Translating it yields CASSDRDAGELFF.

The chain links TRBV28 to TRBJ2-7, with D possibly TRBD2 on 5 matching bases. The CDR3 runs 15 residues. Deletions cut 5 bases from V and 0 bases from J, with 14 bases between. Germline lookup yields CDR1 MDHEN and CDR2 SYDVKM. The DNA for the CDR3 is TGTGCCAGCAGTCCGGGAACAGTGAGCTCCTACGAGCAGTACTTC. It encodes CASSPGTVSSYEQYF.

The chain has TRBV7-8 and TRBJ2-7; D is possibly TRBD2 (7 bases). The CDR3 is 15 residues long. The germline gives CDR1 SGHVS, CDR2 FQNEAQ. V was cut by 5 bases and J by 3 bases, with 17 bases left in between. The CDR3 loop reads CASSPGGLRGYEQYF. The CDR3 DNA sequence: TGTGCCAGCAGCCCGGGGGGCCTCCGTGGCTACGAGCAGTACTTC.

This sequence joins TRBV9 and TRBJ2-7, with 9 bases matching TRBD2. The CDR3 is 16 amino acids. Germline V gives CDR1 SGDLS, CDR2 YYNGEE. With 2 bases clipped from V and 1 base from J, the junction kept 7 bases outside the gene matches. CDR3 bases: TGTGCCAGCAGCGTTAGCGGGAGTCTCGAATCCTACGAGCAGTACTTC. This sequence encodes CASSVSGSLESYEQYF.

Points on this clone: This specimen includes other DNA sequences encoding the same CDR3. The chain employs TRBV5-4 and TRBJ1-6; TRBD1 might be the D (5 bases). Deletions cut 4 bases from V and 6 bases from J, with 8 bases between. The CDR3 has 13 amino acids. Germline V lookup: CDR1 SGHNT, CDR2 YYREEE (reference sequence). CDR3 DNA sequence: TGTGCCAGCAGCCCGGGACCTAATTCACCCCTCCACTTT. Encoded protein: CASSPGPNSPLHF. The full variable domain, completed using reference TRBV5-4 and TRBJ1-6, is ETGVTQSPTHLIKTRGQQVTLRCSSQSGHNTVSWYQQALGQGPQFIFQYYREEENGRGNFPPRFSGLQFPNYSSELNVNALELDDSALYLCASSPGPNSPLHFGNGTRLTVT.

The genes are TRBV28 and TRBJ2-2; D gene ambiguous. The CDR3 loop spans 14 amino acids. CDR1 and CDR2 from the germline V gene are MDHEN and SYDVKM. Trimming pared 6 bases from V and 1 base from J, leaving 9 bases between. CDR3 nucleotide sequence: TGTGCCAGCAGAACGGCAGGGAACACCGGGGAGCTGTTTTTT. As protein: CASRTAGNTGELFF.

The V and J genes are TRBV18 and TRBJ1-1; D is unresolved. From germline, CDR1 is KGHSH and CDR2 LQKENI. The CDR3 runs to 19 residues. With 3 bases removed from V and 1 base from J, the gap between germline ends came to 24 bases. The DNA of the CDR3 is TGTGCCAGCTCACCGAAAATCATCGGACGGGAGGTAGAGAACACTGAAGCTTTCTTT. As protein: CASSPKIIGREVENTEAFF.

J is TRBJ2-7 and V is TRBV5-4; 13 bases map to TRBD2. The germline CDR1 and CDR2 sequences are SGHNT and YYREEE (reference sequence). This CDR3 has 17 residues. Trimming took 4 bases from V and 3 from J; bases not matched to a gene: 10. The CDR3, as DNA: TGTGCCAGCAGCCCGGGGGCACTAGCGGGAGGGATCTACGAGCAGTACTTC. Amino acid sequence: CASSPGALAGGIYEQYF. Supplemented by reference TRBV5-4 and TRBJ2-7, the full variable domain reads ETGVTQSPTHLIKTRGQQVTLRCSSQSGHNTVSWYQQALGQGPQFIFQYYREEENGRGNFPPRFSGLQFPNYSSELNVNALELDDSALYLCASSPGALAGGIYEQYFGPGTRLTVT.

The chain has TRBV19 and TRBJ2-1; D remains unclear. V was clipped by 1 base and J by 0 bases, with 10 bases between them. The germline gives CDR1 LNHDA, CDR2 SQIVND (reference sequence). This CDR3 is built from 16 residues. The CDR3, as DNA: TGTGCCAGTAGTATAGTTTGGTTCAGCTCCTACAATGAGCAGTTCTTC. Protein sequence: CASSIVWFSSYNEQFF.

CDR3 sequence reads: CASSEGTGPNERYGYTF. The CDR3 nucleotides are TGTGCCAGCAGCGAGGGGACAGGCCCCAACGAGCGATATGGCTACACCTTC. The J gene is TRBJ1-2, the V gene TRBV9; 8 positions match TRBD1. The CDR3 is made up of 17 amino acids. Per germline, CDR1 SGDLS and CDR2 YYNGEE. Trimming took 3 bases from V and 5 from J; bases not matched to a gene: 15.

The chain joins TRBV14 to TRBJ2-6; D unresolved. Germline lookup yields CDR1 SGHDN and CDR2 FVKESK. The CDR3 contains 13 residues. V was pared by 3 bases and J by 5 bases, with 5 bases between. The CDR3 sequence is CASSHLRANVLTF. CDR3 nucleotide sequence: TGTGCCAGCAGCCATCTAAGGGCCAACGTCCTGACTTTC.

The chain is built from TRBV4-2 and TRBJ2-1; TRBD2 matches at 10 bases. The CDR3 is 18 amino acids. Germline CDR1 is LGHNA and CDR2 is YNFKEQ. V lost 4 bases and J lost 0; bases outside the gene matches: 9. The CDR3, as DNA: TGTGCCAGCAGCCCGAGACCCAGACTAGCGGGCTCCTACAATGAGCAGTTCTTC. Translated: CASSPRPRLAGSYNEQFF.

This sequence joins TRBV7-3 and TRBJ1-1; no firm D call. Germline V gives CDR1 SGHTA, CDR2 FQGTGA. V lost 4 bases and J lost 2, with 8 bases in between. CDR3 length: 13 residues. The CDR3 here is CASSSYPNTEAFF. The CDR3 nucleotides are TGTGCCAGCAGCTCCTACCCTAACACTGAAGCTTTCTTT.